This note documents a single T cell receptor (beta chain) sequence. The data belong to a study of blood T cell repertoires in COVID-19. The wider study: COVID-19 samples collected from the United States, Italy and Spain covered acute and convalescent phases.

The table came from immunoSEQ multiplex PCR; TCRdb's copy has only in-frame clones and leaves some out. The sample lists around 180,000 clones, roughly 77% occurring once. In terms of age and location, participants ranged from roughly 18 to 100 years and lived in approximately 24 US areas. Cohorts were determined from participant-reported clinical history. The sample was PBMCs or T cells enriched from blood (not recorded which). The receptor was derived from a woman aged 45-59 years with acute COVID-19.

This CDR3 is CASSVGESNTEAFF. The CDR3 DNA is TGTGCCAGCAGCGTAGGGGAGTCGAACACTGAAGCTTTCTTT. V gene TRBV9 combines with J gene TRBJ1-1; the D is unclear. CDR1 and CDR2 (germline): SGDLS, YYNGEE. V gave up 0 bases and J gave up 1 base, with 7 bases separating them. This CDR3 has 14 amino acids.